The present entry profiles one TCR beta chain with its context. These data belong to a study of siplizumab effects on memory and regulatory T cells. This CDR3 region has 13 residues. Germline values: CDR1 MNHNS, CDR2 SASEGT. The V and J ends lost 4 bases and 5 bases respectively, with 9 bases between them. The assay was immunoSEQ multiplex PCR, and TCRdb's table has in-frame clones only and misses some. The sample includes approximately 94,000 clones, 93% of them seen just once. The sample was CD8+ T cells sorted from blood. The chain employs TRBV6-1 and TRBJ1-5, with D possibly matching TRBD1 (6 bases). This sequence was found in a human donor in good health. In DNA form, the CDR3 reads TGTGCCAGCAGTGCTCACAGGGATCAGCCCCAGCATTTT. Protein sequence: CASSAHRDQPQHF.